The entry that follows covers one T cell receptor (beta chain) sequence. Its antigen is undetermined. Germline CDR1 LNHDA, CDR2 SQIVND (reference sequence). Trimming shortened V by 4 bases and J by 7 bases, and 16 bases separated the two germline ends. The CDR3 is 14 residues long. The data derive from a study of a mutant IDH1 vaccine in newly diagnosed glioma. About the research overall: Vaccinations, eight in total, occurred in weeks 1, 3, 5, 7, 11, 15, 19, 23.

Clones were read by immunoSEQ multiplex PCR, and TCRdb kept only the in-frame ones, dropping some. The sample holds about 56,000 clones; 87% are singletons and the top ten take 1.4%. Time point meaning: week 23, last vaccination. Vaccinated patients received 300 ug of mutant IDH1 20-mer peptide per dose, with topical imiquimod. The rearrangement links TRBV19 to TRBJ1-2; D unresolved. This sequence was found in a middle-aged man with glioma. This specimen was PBMCs, taken from a glioma patient whose treatment included an IDH1 peptide vaccine. The chain's CDR3 is CASSTHGQSGGYTF. The DNA of the CDR3 is TGTGCCAGTAGTACCCACGGGCAGTCTGGTGGCTACACCTTC.